The 21 T cell receptor beta chains presented below share a single source sample, sequenced in a study of cytomegalovirus exposure and HLA in healthy donors (dated by TCRdb to 2016 to 2017). Receptor amplification or capture employed the immunoSEQ multiplex PCR assay. A mixture of 60 forward primers for TCR Vbeta segments and 13 reverse primers for TCR Jbeta segments was used in the multiplex PCR. TCRdb provides this immuneACCESS table in a form limited to in-frame rearrangements. Some clones are lacking; in checked studies, under half of them reflect an unresolved V gene, and why the rest are absent is not known. Present in this sample are about 130,000 clones, more than 75% of which were seen just once. The biggest ten clones account for approximately 2% of the sample. What was sequenced was PBMCs. Receptors originate from a man aged 25-40 years in good health and CMV-seronegative.

The chain uses TRBV7-9 and TRBJ1-1, with no clear D. The CDR3 runs 14 residues. V shed 1 base and J shed 2 bases, with 8 bases lying between them. Per the germline V gene, CDR1 is SEHNR and CDR2 is FQNEAQ (reference sequence). CDR3 in DNA: TGTGCCAGCAGCTTAGTGGAGGGTAACACTGAAGCTTTCTTT. Amino acids: CASSLVEGNTEAFF.

This sequence joins TRBV11-2 and TRBJ1-5, with D perhaps TRBD1 (5 bases). Per germline, CDR1 SGHAT and CDR2 FQNNGV. Trimming took 6 bases from V and 3 from J, leaving 15 bases between them. This CDR3 is 15 amino acids long. The CDR3 coding sequence is TGTGCCAGCAGTGTCGGGGGGAATAACAATCAGCCCCAGCATTTT. Translation gives CASSVGGNNNQPQHF.

The chain is built from TRBV6-1 and TRBJ2-7; the match to TRBD1 covers 7 bases. J gave up 2 bases and V 2 bases, and 3 bases lay outside the gene matches. CDR3 length: 14 amino acids. From germline, CDR1 is MNHNS and CDR2 SASEGT. CDR3 loop: CASSELDRTYEQYF. CDR3 nucleotides: TGTGCCAGCAGTGAATTGGACAGGACCTACGAGCAGTACTTC.

The chain employs TRBV19 and TRBJ1-2, with D possibly TRBD1 on 5 matching bases. The CDR3 loop spans 15 amino acids. The V and J ends lost 6 bases and 8 bases respectively, with 22 bases between them. Germline assignment: CDR1 LNHDA and CDR2 SQIVND (reference sequence). In nucleotides, the CDR3 is TGTGCCAGTAGGGAATCAGGGACTCCCCCGGACGGCTACACCTTC. Residues: CASRESGTPPDGYTF.

This rearrangement joins TRBV5-1 to TRBJ2-7; 9 bases agree with TRBD2. Germline CDR1 reads SGHRS; CDR2 reads YFSETQ. J lost 3 bases, V lost 7 bases, and 5 bases had no gene match. This CDR3 comprises 13 residues. The CDR3 region has the DNA TGCGCCAGCGGGGCGCGGGAGGGCTACGAGCAGTACTTC. Residues: CASGAREGYEQYF.

This clone appeared once. The J gene is TRBJ1-5, the V gene TRBV27, with D unresolved. The CDR3 sequence is 14 residues long. Germline CDR1 reads MNHEY; CDR2 reads SMNVEV (reference sequence). V was pared by 5 bases and J by 4 bases, with 12 bases between. The CDR3 bases are TGTGCCAGCAGTGGGCCTTCCGCGAATCAGCCCCAGCATTTT. Amino acids: CASSGPSANQPQHF.

The chain has TRBV6-5 and TRBJ1-6, with TRBD1 as a possible D gene (5 bases). The CDR3 is 13 amino acids. V was shortened by 11 bases and J by 10 bases, with 18 bases between the two germline ends. The germline V gene has CDR1 MNHEY and CDR2 SVGAGI. The CDR3 DNA reads TGTGCCTCGGGCGGGGGGTTTATGTCACCCCTCCACTTT. Protein: CASGGGFMSPLHF.

The V gene is TRBV5-1, the J gene TRBJ1-1; D ambiguous. Germline assignment: CDR1 SGHRS and CDR2 YFSETQ. V lost 2 bases to trimming and J lost 3 bases, with 5 bases between them. The CDR3 is 12 residues long. CDR3 DNA sequence: TGCGCCAGCAGCTTCGGGGACACTGAAGCTTTCTTT. Translated: CASSFGDTEAFF.

The chain is built from TRBV10-3 and TRBJ2-5, with 11 bases fitting TRBD2. The CDR3 extends over 17 amino acids. V lost 6 bases, J lost 1 base, and 10 bases stayed unmatched. Germline CDR1 ENHRY, CDR2 SYGVKD. The CDR3 coding sequence is TGTGCCATCAGCGCTAGCGGGAGGTTAGGTCCCCAAGAGACCCAGTACTTC. Translation: CAISASGRLGPQETQYF.

This clone appeared a single time. The chain is built from TRBV29-1 and TRBJ2-7; 9 nucleotides align to TRBD1. CDR3 size: 13 residues. The V gene's germline CDR1 is SQVTM and CDR2 ANQGSEA. The V gene end was trimmed by 4 bases and the J gene end by 7 bases; junction bases not matched to a gene: 8. The CDR3 nucleotides read TGCAGCGTTGCAGGACAGGGGAGAAGGGAGCAGTACTTC. Translation: CSVAGQGRREQYF.

V gene TRBV28 combines with J gene TRBJ1-2; no firm D call. Trimming took off 6 bases at V and 4 bases at J, with 12 bases between the two ends. The CDR3 extends over 13 amino acids. The germline V gene encodes CDR1 MDHEN and CDR2 SYDVKM. CDR3 region: CASSVTVSYGYTF. CDR3 sequence (DNA): TGTGCCAGCAGCGTTACAGTAAGCTATGGCTACACCTTC.

The chain recombines TRBV5-4 with TRBJ2-1; TRBD2 is a possible D gene (5 bases). The CDR3 length is 12 residues. The germline V and J ends were trimmed by 4 bases and 10 bases, with 12 bases remaining between them. Germline assignment: CDR1 SGHNT and CDR2 YYREEE (reference sequence). CDR3 sequence: CASSMGSGEQFF. CDR3 coding DNA: TGTGCCAGCAGCATGGGGTCGGGGGAGCAGTTCTTC. Looking up the rest from reference TRBV5-4 and TRBJ2-1 gives the full variable domain: ETGVTQSPTHLIKTRGQQVTLRCSSQSGHNTVSWYQQALGQGPQFIFQYYREEENGRGNFPPRFSGLQFPNYSSELNVNALELDDSALYLCASSMGSGEQFFGPGTRLTVL.

The V and J genes are TRBV5-1 and TRBJ1-2, with D possibly matching TRBD1 (6 bases). This CDR3 spans 14 amino acids. Germline lookup yields CDR1 SGHRS and CDR2 YFSETQ. V lost 2 bases to trimming and J lost 4 bases, with 12 bases between them. The DNA for the CDR3 is TGCGCCAGCAGCTTAGGCAGGGGAGTCTATGGCTACACCTTC. Translation gives CASSLGRGVYGYTF.

This clone appeared a few times. This rearrangement joins TRBV4-3 to TRBJ2-7, with D uncertain. The length of the CDR3 is 13 residues. V was pared by 0 bases and J by 4 bases, with 7 bases between. Germline values: CDR1 LGHNA, CDR2 YSLEER. CDR3 coding DNA: TGCGCCAGCAGCCAAGATCTAGGTTACGAGCAGTACTTC. Translating it yields CASSQDLGYEQYF.

The chain carries TRBV10-3 and TRBJ2-2; 9 nucleotides agree with TRBD1. V dropped 4 bases and J dropped 5; count of bases not matched to a gene: 2. The length of the CDR3 is 14 residues. Germline loops: CDR1 ENHRY, CDR2 SYGVKD. CDR3 in DNA: TGTGCCATCAGTGGGACAGGGGAGACCGGGGAGCTGTTTTTT. This codes for CAISGTGETGELFF.

This rearrangement joins TRBV5-4 to TRBJ2-1, with 7 bases aligning to TRBD1. Germline CDR1 and CDR2: SGHNT and YYREEE (reference sequence). V shed 4 bases and J 6 bases; nucleotides not matched to a gene: 10. The CDR3 spans 15 residues. The CDR3 region is CASSLGTAPGNEQFF. In DNA, the CDR3 is TGTGCCAGCAGCCTAGGGACAGCACCTGGCAATGAGCAGTTCTTC.

V gene TRBV28 combines with J gene TRBJ2-7, with 11 bases aligning to TRBD2. The CDR3 totals 17 residues. Germline lookup yields CDR1 MDHEN and CDR2 SYDVKM. Trimming cost V 6 bases and J 6 bases; bases outside gene matches: 16. This chain's CDR3 is CASSPGSASGRYGEQYF. In DNA, the CDR3 is TGTGCCAGCAGCCCCGGTAGTGCTAGCGGGAGGTATGGCGAGCAGTACTTC. Filled out from reference TRBV28 and TRBJ2-7, the complete variable domain reads DVKVTQSSRYLVKRTGEKVFLECVQDMDHENMFWYRQDPGLGLRLIYFSYDVKMKEKGDIPEGYSVSREKKERFSLILESASTNQTSMYLCASSPGSASGRYGEQYFGPGTRLTVT.

This sequence joins TRBV9 and TRBJ2-5; a weak D match, TRBD2 (6 bases). V gave up 0 bases and J gave up 1 base, with 10 bases separating them. Germline lookup yields CDR1 SGDLS and CDR2 YYNGEE. This CDR3 contains 15 residues. CDR3 coding DNA: TGTGCCAGCAGCGTAGGAATTAGCGGCCAAGAGACCCAGTACTTC. It translates to CASSVGISGQETQYF.

The chain uses TRBV9 and TRBJ2-5, with a weak D call TRBD1 (5 bases). This CDR3 is 14 amino acids long. V lost 4 bases, J lost 5 bases, and 15 bases lay in between. Looked up from germline, CDR1 is SGDLS and CDR2 is YYNGEE. CDR3: CASSPGVGVETQYF. The CDR3 DNA reads TGTGCCAGCAGCCCAGGTGTAGGGGTGGAGACCCAGTACTTC.

The chain employs TRBV28 and TRBJ1-5, with 10 bases that match TRBD1. This CDR3 spans 15 amino acids. CDR1 is MDHEN, CDR2 SYDVKM, per germline. V lost 4 bases, J lost 6 bases, and 6 bases stayed unmatched. CDR3 protein: CASSSGTGEGQPQHF. The CDR3 DNA reads TGTGCCAGCAGTTCCGGGACAGGGGAGGGTCAGCCCCAGCATTTT.

This CDR3 is CASSYLQGGEQYF. The CDR3 DNA reads as TGTGCCAGCAGCTACCTACAGGGGGGAGAGCAGTACTTC. The genes are TRBV5-4 and TRBJ2-7, with 8 bases fitting TRBD1. The CDR3 covers 13 residues. Germline values: CDR1 SGHNT, CDR2 YYREEE (reference sequence). The trim removed 3 bases at V and 7 bases at J, leaving 6 bases unmatched.